Reported below is one T cell receptor beta chain. Its antigen is not known. A multiplex PCR was run with 60 Vbeta primers and 13 Jbeta primers. Only in-frame clones appear in the TCRdb table, and some are missing; sequencing was by immunoSEQ multiplex PCR. This sample has about 150,000 clones; around 72% occur once, and the top ten carry 4.3%. Donors were nominally healthy when sampled, though unrecorded immune exposures were likely. This entry belongs to a study of cytomegalovirus exposure and HLA in healthy donors. Study observations and caveats: 164 TCR beta chains were listed as cytomegalovirus-associated. Analyzed later, most CMV-associated TCR beta chains appeared HLA-restricted.

This CDR3 contains 16 residues. Germline CDR1 is SGHDT and CDR2 is YYEEEE. V lost 2 bases and J lost 0, with 9 bases in between. Sequencing used PBMCs. The rearrangement joins TRBV5-6 to TRBJ2-6; D ambiguous. This receptor was taken from a man between 18 and 35 years old in good health and CMV-seropositive. CDR3: CASSFGPLSGANVLTF. The CDR3 bases are TGTGCCAGCAGCTTTGGGCCTCTCTCTGGGGCCAACGTCCTGACTTTC.